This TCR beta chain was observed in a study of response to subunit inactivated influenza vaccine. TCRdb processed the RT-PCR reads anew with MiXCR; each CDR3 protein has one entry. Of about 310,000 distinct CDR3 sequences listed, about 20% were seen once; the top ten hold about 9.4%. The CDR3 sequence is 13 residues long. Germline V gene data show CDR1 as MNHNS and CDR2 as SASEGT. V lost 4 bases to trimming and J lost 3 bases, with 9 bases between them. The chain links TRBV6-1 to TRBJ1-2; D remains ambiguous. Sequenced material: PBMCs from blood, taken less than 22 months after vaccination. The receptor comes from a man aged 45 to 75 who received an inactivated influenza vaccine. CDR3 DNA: TGTGCCAGCAGTGGCGGGGAGGACTATGGCTACACCTTC. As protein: CASSGGEDYGYTF.